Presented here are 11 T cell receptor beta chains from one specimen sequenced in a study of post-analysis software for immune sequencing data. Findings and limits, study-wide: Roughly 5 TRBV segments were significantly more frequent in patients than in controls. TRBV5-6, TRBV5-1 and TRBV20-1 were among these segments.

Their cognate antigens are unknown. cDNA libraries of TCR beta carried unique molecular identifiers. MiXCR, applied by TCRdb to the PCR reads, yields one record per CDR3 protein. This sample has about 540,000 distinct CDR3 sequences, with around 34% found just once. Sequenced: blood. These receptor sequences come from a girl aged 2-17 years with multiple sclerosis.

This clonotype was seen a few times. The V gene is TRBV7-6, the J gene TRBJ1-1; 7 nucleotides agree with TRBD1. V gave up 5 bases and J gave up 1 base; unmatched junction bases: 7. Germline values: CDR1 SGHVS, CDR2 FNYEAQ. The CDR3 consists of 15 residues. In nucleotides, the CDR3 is TGTGCCAGCAGCCCGGCGGGACAGAAGAACACTGAAGCTTTCTTT. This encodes CASSPAGQKNTEAFF.

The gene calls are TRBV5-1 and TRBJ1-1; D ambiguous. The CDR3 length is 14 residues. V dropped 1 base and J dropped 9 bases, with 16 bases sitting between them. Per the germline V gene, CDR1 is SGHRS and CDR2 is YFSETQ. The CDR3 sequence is CASSLYMLRRKAFF. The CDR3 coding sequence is TGCGCCAGCAGCTTGTATATGCTACGTCGGAAAGCTTTCTTT.

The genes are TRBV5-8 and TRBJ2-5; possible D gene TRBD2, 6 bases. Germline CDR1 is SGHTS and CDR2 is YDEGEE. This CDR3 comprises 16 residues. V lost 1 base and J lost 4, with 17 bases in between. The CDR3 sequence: CASSLRWQGGGETQYF. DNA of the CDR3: TGTGCCAGCAGCTTGAGGTGGCAGGGAGGAGGAGAGACCCAGTACTTC.

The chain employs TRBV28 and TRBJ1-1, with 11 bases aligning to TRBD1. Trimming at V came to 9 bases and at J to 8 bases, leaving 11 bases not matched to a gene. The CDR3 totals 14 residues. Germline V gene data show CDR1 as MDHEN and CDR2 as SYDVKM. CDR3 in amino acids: CASQAPDRGLEAFF. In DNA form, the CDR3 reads TGTGCCAGTCAAGCCCCGGACAGGGGGCTGGAAGCTTTCTTT.

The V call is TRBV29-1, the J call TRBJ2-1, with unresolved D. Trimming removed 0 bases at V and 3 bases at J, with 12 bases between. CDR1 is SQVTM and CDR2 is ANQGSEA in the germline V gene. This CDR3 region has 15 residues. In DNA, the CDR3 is TGCAGCGTTGAAGATGAACACAGCATCTACAATGAGCAGTTCTTC. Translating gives CSVEDEHSIYNEQFF.

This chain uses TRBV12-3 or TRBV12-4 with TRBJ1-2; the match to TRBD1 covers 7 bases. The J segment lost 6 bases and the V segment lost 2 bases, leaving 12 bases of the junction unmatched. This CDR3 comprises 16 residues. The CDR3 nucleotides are TGTGCCAGCAGTTTAATGGCCAGGGGACAGTTAAATGGCTACACCTTC. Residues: CASSLMARGQLNGYTF.

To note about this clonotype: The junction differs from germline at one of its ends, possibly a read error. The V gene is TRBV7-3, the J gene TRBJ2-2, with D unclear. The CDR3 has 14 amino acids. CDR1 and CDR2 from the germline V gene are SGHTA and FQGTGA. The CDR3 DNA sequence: TGTGTCAGCAGCTACGAGGCGAACACCGGGGAGCTGTTTTTT. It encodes CVSSYEANTGELFF.

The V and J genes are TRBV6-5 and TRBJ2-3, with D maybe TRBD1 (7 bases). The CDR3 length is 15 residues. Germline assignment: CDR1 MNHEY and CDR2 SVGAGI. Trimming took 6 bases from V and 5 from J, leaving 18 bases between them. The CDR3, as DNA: TGTGCCAGCAGCAACCAGGGGGGCGTGCAAGATACGCAGTATTTT. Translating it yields CASSNQGGVQDTQYF.

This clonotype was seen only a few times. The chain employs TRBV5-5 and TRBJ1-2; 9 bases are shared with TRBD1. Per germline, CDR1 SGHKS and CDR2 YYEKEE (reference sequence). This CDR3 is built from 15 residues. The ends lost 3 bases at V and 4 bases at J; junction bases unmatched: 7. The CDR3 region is CASSSQGADSYGYTF. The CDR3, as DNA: TGTGCCAGCAGCTCACAGGGGGCAGACTCCTATGGCTACACCTTC. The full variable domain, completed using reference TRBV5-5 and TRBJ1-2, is DAGVTQSPTHLIKTRGQQVTLRCSPISGHKSVSWYQQVLGQGPQFIFQYYEKEERGRGNFPDRFSARQFPNYSSELNVNALLLGDSALYLCASSSQGADSYGYTFGSGTRLTVV.

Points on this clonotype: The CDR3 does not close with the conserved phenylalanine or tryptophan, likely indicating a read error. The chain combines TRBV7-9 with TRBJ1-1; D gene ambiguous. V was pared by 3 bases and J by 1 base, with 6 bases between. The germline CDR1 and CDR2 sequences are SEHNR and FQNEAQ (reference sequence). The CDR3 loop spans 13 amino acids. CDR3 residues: CASSFAGNTEAFL. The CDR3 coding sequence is TGTGCCAGCAGCTTCGCAGGGAACACTGAAGCTTTCCTT.

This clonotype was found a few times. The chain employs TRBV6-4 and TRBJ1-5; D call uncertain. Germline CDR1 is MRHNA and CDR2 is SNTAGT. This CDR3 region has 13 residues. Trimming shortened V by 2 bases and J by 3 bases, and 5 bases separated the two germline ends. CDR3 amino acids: CASSDRLNQPQHF. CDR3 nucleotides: TGTGCCAGCAGTGACCGCCTCAATCAGCCCCAGCATTTT.